This T cell receptor beta chain stems from a study of spatial heterogeneity in lung cancer (dated by TCRdb to between 2018 and 2020). Background for the entire study: Donors were some 78 patients with early-stage, untreated non-small cell lung cancer from the lung TRACERx cohort. Follow-up PBMC samples were sequenced whenever available, with the median time to follow-up being 2 to 3 years after resection. More beta-chain than alpha-chain transcripts were consistently detected, likely reflecting higher beta-chain transcript abundance. In the raw uncorrected reads, each unique combination of TCR and UMI appeared more than ten times on average. In non-small cell lung cancer, the study quantitatively compared TCR alpha and beta repertoires across several tumor regions, matched nontumor lung, and blood. TCR repertoire features were related to nonsynonymous mutation counts determined by whole-exome sequencing of tumor tissue. Both alpha and beta chains were TCR-sequenced in around 230 tumor regions, approximately 67 matched nontumor lung samples and around 54 PBMC samples obtained at surgery.

The library relied on 5' RACE. Sequencing took place on a NextSeq 500. The TCR library protocol attached a unique molecular identifier to each TCR cDNA molecule to allow correction of PCR and sequencing errors. The authors processed their data as follows. TCR identification, UMI-based error correction and CDR3 extraction were all carried out with Decombinator tools. TCRs above a frequency of 2 per 1,000, corresponding to the top 1% of the tumor frequency distribution, were defined as expanded. Renyi diversity was computed with the R vegan package after each repertoire had been subsampled 100 times to 5,000 TCRs. CDR3 similarity networks were built from amino acid triplet string-kernel similarity, with CDR3s being connected when pairwise similarity was above 0.82. TCRdb itself trimmed the public reads at Q25 with fastp, ran MiXCR and retained productive beta chains. Every distinct CDR3 protein forms one entry, paired with its most common genes and DNA. The authors' filters were not applied to this entry. Counted in this sample were more than 95,000 distinct CDR3 sequences; 12% of them appeared once. 16% of the sample is in the top ten clones.

Only a few counts were recorded for this clonotype. The antigen this receptor binds is unknown. It has no much larger one-base neighbor in the sample; base qualities were not kept. Between the V and J ends, shortened by 5 bases and 3 bases respectively, the junction contains 11 bases. Counted from cysteine to phenylalanine, this CDR3 has 14 amino acids. Only the CDR3 DNA is retained, 42 bases long and in frame from the first base. CDR1 and CDR2 are drawn from the germline V gene (reference sequence): MNHEY, SMNVEV. Overall study outcomes, separate from this receptor: Only approximately 13 patients were included in comparisons of baseline and follow-up blood repertoires. Additional single-cell paired TCR alpha and beta sequencing was considered necessary to confirm, at a functional level, the hypothesis that regional TCRs recognize regional mutations. Ubiquitous expanded tumor TCRs were found in blood more often at tumor resection than at routine follow-up.

What this sample's time point label stands for: blood at routine non-recurrence follow-up after resection. For TCR sequencing, whole RNA was extracted from tumor and nontumor lung tissue, or from cryopreserved PBMC samples, and no cell sorting was done. A patient was chosen for TCR sequencing only when enough RNA was available from at least two tumor regions. The chain is made from TRBV27 and TRBJ1-5; no D gene can be assigned with confidence. This sequence was found in a male donor with early-stage non-small cell lung cancer. The sample in question was PBMCs, obtained at follow-up. The CDR3 region reads CASSLRASNQPQHF. The bases read TGTGCCAGCAGTCTCCGGGCCTCCAATCAGCCCCAGCATTTT.